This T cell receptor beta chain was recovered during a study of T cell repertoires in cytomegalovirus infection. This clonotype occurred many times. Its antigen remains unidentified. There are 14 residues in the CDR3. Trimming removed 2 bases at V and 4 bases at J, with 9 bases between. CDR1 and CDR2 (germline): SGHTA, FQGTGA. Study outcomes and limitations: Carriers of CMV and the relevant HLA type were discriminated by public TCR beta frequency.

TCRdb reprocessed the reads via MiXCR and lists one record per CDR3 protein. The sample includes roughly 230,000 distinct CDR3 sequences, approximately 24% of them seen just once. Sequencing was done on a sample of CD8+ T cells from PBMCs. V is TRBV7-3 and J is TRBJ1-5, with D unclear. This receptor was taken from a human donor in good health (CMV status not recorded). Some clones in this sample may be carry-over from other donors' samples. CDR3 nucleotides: TGTGCCAGCAGCTTACTTGGGGATAATCAGCCCCAGCATTTT. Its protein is CASSLLGDNQPQHF.